Below, 22 T cell receptor beta chains from the same sample are listed, as sequenced in a study of blood T cell repertoires in COVID-19. Clones were read by immunoSEQ multiplex PCR, and TCRdb kept only the in-frame ones, dropping some. The repertoire has about 260,000 clones, nearly 90% of them found once; the top ten carry approximately 0.7%. The specimen sequenced was peripheral blood. The source of these receptors is a human donor in a cohort sampled during active COVID-19.

The chain couples TRBV7-3 to TRBJ2-2; 11 nucleotides line up with TRBD1. The junction had 10 bases not matched to a gene; V was cut back by 2 bases and J by 5 bases. The CDR3 covers 18 residues. Germline V gene data show CDR1 as SGHTA and CDR2 as FQGTGA. CDR3 region: CASSLSSGQGAWTGELFF. The CDR3 DNA follows: TGTGCCAGCAGCTTATCTTCCGGACAGGGGGCGTGGACCGGGGAGCTGTTTTTT.

The chain is built from TRBV19 and TRBJ1-1; D is unresolved. Germline V gives CDR1 LNHDA, CDR2 SQIVND (reference sequence). V lost 7 bases to trimming and J lost 4 bases, with 13 bases between them. CDR3 length: 13 residues. CDR3 sequence (DNA): TGTGCCAGTACCACTCCCGGAGGCACTGAAGCTTTCTTT. It specifies CASTTPGGTEAFF.

This clone was seen just once. This chain uses TRBV19 with TRBJ2-7; 12 bases line up with TRBD1. The CDR3 length is 15 residues. Unmatched junction bases numbered 4, after V lost 3 bases and J lost 4 bases. In germline, CDR1 is LNHDA, CDR2 SQIVND (reference sequence). The CDR3 DNA sequence: TGTGCCAGTAGTATCCCGGGACAGGGGGCTTACGAGCAGTACTTC. Translated: CASSIPGQGAYEQYF.

This chain uses TRBV6-2 or TRBV6-3 with TRBJ2-2, with 11 nucleotides matching TRBD2. The trim removed 5 bases at V and 6 bases at J, leaving 5 bases unmatched. This CDR3 spans 15 amino acids. Germline V gives CDR1 MNHEY, CDR2 SVGEGT. CDR3 sequence: CASSRGLAASGELFF. For the CDR3, the DNA is TGTGCCAGCAGTCGGGGACTAGCGGCGTCCGGGGAGCTGTTTTTT.

The chain carries TRBV30 and TRBJ1-2, with D possibly being TRBD1 (5 bases). The V end lost 2 bases, the J end lost 4 bases, and 11 bases lay between the germline ends. Per germline, CDR1 GTSNPN and CDR2 SVGIG (reference sequence). This CDR3 spans 13 amino acids. The CDR3 nucleotides read TGTGCCTGGAGTCCAGGGCAGGGCTATGGCTACACCTTC. Amino acid sequence: CAWSPGQGYGYTF.

About this clone: Other DNA sequences of this sample code for an identical CDR3. The rearrangement uses TRBV6-5 and TRBJ1-3, with 7 positions matching TRBD1. The J segment lost 0 bases and the V segment lost 6 bases, leaving 2 bases of the junction unmatched. This CDR3 has 14 residues. Germline V gene sequence: CDR1 MNHEY, CDR2 SVGAGI. The CDR3, as DNA: TGTGCCAGCAGCCGACAGGGCTCTGGAAACACCATATATTTT. Translation gives CASSRQGSGNTIYF.

The CDR3 nucleotides are TGTGCCAGCAGCGTTGGGACAGGGGTAAACACTGAAGCTTTCTTT. This translates into CASSVGTGVNTEAFF. The rearrangement links TRBV9 to TRBJ1-1; 10 bases are a match to TRBD1. The CDR3 runs to 15 residues. The V gene's germline CDR1 is SGDLS and CDR2 YYNGEE. V was pared by 2 bases and J by 2 bases, with 3 bases of the junction left unmatched.

A single count supports this clone. V usage is TRBV9 and J usage is TRBJ2-5; D is possibly TRBD1 (5 bases). This CDR3 region has 16 residues. With 2 bases removed from V and 5 bases from J, the gap between germline ends came to 19 bases. Germline CDR1 SGDLS, CDR2 YYNGEE. As DNA, the CDR3 is TGTGCCAGCAGCGTGGGTACGCATCAGGGTTTCGAGACCCAGTACTTC. This encodes CASSVGTHQGFETQYF.

CDR3 sequence (DNA): TGTGCCAGTAGTATTTCAGGGCGGTCCGCCACTGAAGCTTTCTTT. Translation gives CASSISGRSATEAFF. V and J are TRBV19 and TRBJ1-1; a possible D gene is TRBD1 (5 bases). There are 15 residues in the CDR3. Germline CDR1 and CDR2: LNHDA and SQIVND (reference sequence). V shed 3 bases and J shed 4 bases, with 15 bases lying between them.

The chain combines TRBV9 with TRBJ1-1; D perhaps matches TRBD1 (6 bases). Trimming stripped 0 bases from V and 6 bases from J, with 24 bases between. Germline CDR1 reads SGDLS; CDR2 reads YYNGEE. This CDR3 has 18 amino acids. CDR3 protein: CASSVAGQGLVSWAEAFF. CDR3 DNA: TGTGCCAGCAGCGTAGCAGGTCAGGGGCTAGTATCTTGGGCTGAAGCTTTCTTT.

The rearrangement links TRBV18 to TRBJ2-3, with a tentative D call TRBD1 (6 bases). This CDR3 is built from 14 residues. Germline lookup yields CDR1 KGHSH and CDR2 LQKENI. V was pared by 5 bases and J by 6 bases, with 15 bases between. For the CDR3, the DNA is TGTGCCAGCTCATCGTTACAGGGTTCCGATACGCAGTATTTT. The encoded protein is CASSSLQGSDTQYF.

This sequence joins TRBV6-2 or TRBV6-3 and TRBJ1-2; D ambiguous. The CDR3 totals 13 residues. Trimming left V 6 bases short and J 7 bases short, with 15 bases between. CDR1 is MNHEY and CDR2 is SVGEGT in the germline V gene. CDR3 sequence (DNA): TGTGCCAGCAGCCCGGCCGGGAGAAGTGGCTACACCTTC. This translates into CASSPAGRSGYTF.

The chain recombines TRBV30 with TRBJ1-4; D is possibly TRBD1 (5 bases). Trimming cost V 3 bases and J 8 bases, with 10 bases left between them. The CDR3 consists of 12 residues. Germline V gene lookup returns CDR1 GTSNPN and CDR2 SVGIG (reference sequence). The CDR3 coding sequence is TGTGCCTGGAGGTCCGGGGGGGAAAAACTGTTTTTT. It translates to CAWRSGGEKLFF.

The chain is built from TRBV9 and TRBJ1-6; the D gene is possibly TRBD1 (5 bases). V shed 0 bases and J shed 8 bases, with 9 bases lying between them. Germline CDR1 reads SGDLS; CDR2 reads YYNGEE. This CDR3 spans 14 amino acids. For the CDR3, the DNA is TGTGCCAGCAGCGTAGACCGGGGGGATTCACCCCTCCACTTT. Encoded protein: CASSVDRGDSPLHF.

This rearrangement joins TRBV7-9 to TRBJ2-5; D perhaps matches TRBD2 (6 bases). V was shortened by 2 bases and J by 1 base, with 8 bases between the two germline ends. CDR1 is SEHNR, CDR2 FQNEAQ, per germline (reference sequence). The CDR3 loop spans 14 amino acids. CDR3 amino acids: CASSLLATQETQYF. The CDR3, as DNA: TGTGCCAGCAGCTTACTAGCGACCCAAGAGACCCAGTACTTC. Drawing the rest from reference TRBV7-9 and TRBJ2-5, the complete variable domain is DTGVSQNPRHKITKRGQNVTFRCDPISEHNRLYWYRQTLGQGPEFLTYFQNEAQLEKSRLLSDRFSAERPKGSFSTLEIQRTEQGDSAMYLCASSLLATQETQYFGPGTRLLVL.

This clone was seen a few times. This rearrangement joins TRBV5-1 to TRBJ2-1, with D possibly TRBD2 on 5 matching bases. Germline-derived CDR1 and CDR2 are SGHRS and YFSETQ. CDR3 size: 17 residues. V lost 4 bases, J lost 6 bases, and 23 bases lay in between. CDR3 sequence reads: CASSPQPTTVRSNEQFF. In DNA, the CDR3 is TGCGCCAGCAGCCCCCAGCCGACTACCGTTCGGAGCAATGAGCAGTTCTTC.

The CDR3 DNA is TGCGCCAGCAGCTTGGGGATGACAGGTTTGAACACTGAAGCTTTCTTT. Protein product: CASSLGMTGLNTEAFF. The genes are TRBV5-1 and TRBJ1-1; maybe TRBD1 (6 bases). V was trimmed by 0 bases and J by 0 bases, leaving 12 bases between them. CDR1 and CDR2 (germline): SGHRS, YFSETQ. The CDR3 contains 16 residues.

This chain connects TRBV9 to TRBJ1-3; unclear D gene. Germline CDR1 and CDR2: SGDLS and YYNGEE. Trimming removed 3 bases from V and 0 bases from J, with 13 bases in between. This CDR3 contains 16 residues. CDR3 coding DNA: TGTGCCAGCAGCGACCGGACGGGGAGCTCTGGAAACACCATATATTTT. The encoded protein is CASSDRTGSSGNTIYF.

The genes are TRBV6-6 and TRBJ1-5, with D uncertain. There are 13 residues in the CDR3. V shed 6 bases and J shed 6 bases, with 12 bases lying between them. Germline assignment: CDR1 MNHNY and CDR2 SVGAGI (reference sequence). As DNA, the CDR3 is TGTGCCAGCAGCCTGGACCGGGGTCAGCCCCAGCATTTT. This sequence encodes CASSLDRGQPQHF.

The genes are TRBV6-4 and TRBJ2-3, with TRBD1 matching 8 bases. CDR1 is MRHNA and CDR2 is SNTAGT in the germline V gene. V lost 5 bases to trimming and J lost 5 bases; unmatched junction nucleotides: 3. This CDR3 region has 13 residues. The chain's CDR3 is CASSRQGKDTQYF. The CDR3 coding sequence is TGTGCCAGCAGTCGACAGGGGAAAGATACGCAGTATTTT.

This chain joins TRBV19 and TRBJ2-2, with D tentatively TRBD1 (6 bases). V lost 5 bases to trimming and J lost 6 bases, with 13 bases between them. CDR3 length equals 14 residues. CDR1 and CDR2 from the germline V gene are LNHDA and SQIVND (reference sequence). The CDR3 region has the DNA TGTGCCAGTAGTTTAACCGGACAGTCCGGGGAGCTGTTTTTT. It specifies CASSLTGQSGELFF.

V usage is TRBV5-6 and J usage is TRBJ2-7; a possible D gene is TRBD2 (7 bases). The CDR3 covers 16 residues. Germline assignment: CDR1 SGHDT and CDR2 YYEEEE. V lost 1 base and J lost 1, with 15 bases in between. CDR3 sequence reads: CASSLQAGAVSYEQYF. The CDR3 DNA sequence: TGTGCCAGCAGCTTGCAGGCGGGGGCTGTTTCCTACGAGCAGTACTTC.